Given below is one T cell receptor (beta chain) in context. The antigen is not known. This sample was included in a study of CD8+ T cells in alopecia areata. The CDR3 runs 13 residues. The germline V gene has CDR1 SGHTA and CDR2 FQGTGA. V lost 2 bases and J 8 bases, leaving 10 bases between the germline ends. Study-level findings and limits: Many expanded lesional clones persisted in scalp and blood during tofacitinib treatment. With patients, TCR sharing proved less clear than in mice, a difference possibly related to HLA.

Treatment given: oral pan-JAK inhibitor, 5-10 mg twice daily. Sequencing used cDNA as its template, made by extracting RNA and reverse transcribing it. Assay used: immunoSEQ multiplex PCR; TCRdb lists only in-frame clones, some missing. The sample records about 200,000 clones, roughly 60% being singletons. The sequenced sample was CD4+ T cells sorted from blood, obtained at week 24, from a patient treated with tofacitinib. V usage is TRBV7-3 and J usage is TRBJ2-1; a possible D gene is TRBD2 (5 bases). The TCR was taken from a human donor with alopecia areata. The CDR3 nucleotides read TGTGCCAGCAGCTTAGAGCCGCGGGATGAGCAGTTCTTC. Protein product: CASSLEPRDEQFF.